This passage covers 3 T cell receptor beta chains from one sample sequenced in a study of blood T cell repertoires in COVID-19. Some clones are missing from TCRdb's copy, which holds only in-frame ones; the method was immunoSEQ multiplex PCR. Here the sample spans around 59,000 clones, around 85% being singletons. Sequencing was carried out using peripheral blood. The receptors come from a human donor in a cohort sampled during active COVID-19.

This chain joins TRBV28 and TRBJ1-2; possibly TRBD1 for D (5 bases). CDR1 is MDHEN and CDR2 is SYDVKM in the germline V gene. The CDR3 contains 12 residues. V was clipped by 8 bases and J by 7 bases, with 14 bases between them. CDR3: CASVPAGGGYTF. Written as DNA, the CDR3 is TGTGCCAGCGTCCCGGCGGGGGGTGGCTACACCTTC.

This chain joins TRBV6-1 and TRBJ2-7; tentative D call: TRBD1 (7 bases). From germline, CDR1 is MNHNS and CDR2 SASEGT. The CDR3 covers 16 residues. V gave up 3 bases and J gave up 2 bases, with 17 bases separating them. Here the CDR3 reads CASSDAGGTEAYEQYF. DNA of the CDR3: TGTGCCAGCAGTGACGCTGGGGGGACAGAGGCCTACGAGCAGTACTTC.

For the CDR3, the DNA is TGCAGCGCCCGGGACTTGGAATACGAGCAGTACTTC. Translating gives CSARDLEYEQYF. The chain is built from TRBV29-1 and TRBJ2-7, with D maybe TRBD2 (6 bases). CDR3 length: 12 amino acids. The V gene's germline CDR1 is SQVTM and CDR2 ANQGSEA. V dropped 7 bases and J dropped 4 bases, with 14 bases sitting between them.